The clone carrying this T cell receptor (beta chain) showed up just once. Its antigen is currently unknown. The PCR used 60 Vbeta and 13 Jbeta primers. The repertoire was sequenced with immunoSEQ multiplex PCR; TCRdb's copy has only in-frame clones and lacks some. Of roughly 130,000 clones in the sample, under 90% were seen once. This sample is drawn from a study of cytomegalovirus exposure and HLA in healthy donors. General study results and limits: An analysis that came later showed most CMV-associated TCR beta chains appearing HLA-restricted.

Unmatched junction bases numbered 2, after V lost 3 bases and J lost 5 bases. Germline V gene data show CDR1 as MDHEN and CDR2 as SYDVKM. This CDR3 spans 14 amino acids. The sequence was obtained from a woman between 35 and 50 years old in good health and CMV-seronegative. This chain links TRBV28 with TRBJ1-5, with 9 bases fitting TRBD1. Material for sequencing was PBMCs. The CDR3 coding sequence is TGTGCCAGCAGTTTCGACAGGGGGGATCAGCCCCAGCATTTT. Its translation is CASSFDRGDQPQHF.